The 22 T cell receptor beta chains presented below share a single source sample, sequenced in a study of CD8+CD57+ T cells in acquired aplastic anemia. Using genomic DNA as the template, TCR beta VDJ and CDR3 profiling was carried out. TCRdb passed the reads through MiXCR, listing each CDR3 protein once. Of 150,000 to 200,000 distinct CDR3 sequences in the sample, roughly 48% were seen once. Whoever was chosen for sequencing had shown CD8+CD57+ cell expansion by flow cytometry. Sequenced material: sorted CD4+, CD8+, or CD8+CD57+ T cells (not recorded which) from PBMCs. Source of these receptors: a human donor with aplastic anemia.

The chain is built from TRBV28 and TRBJ2-1, with 11 bases aligning to TRBD2. Looked up from germline, CDR1 is MDHEN and CDR2 is SYDVKM. CDR3 length: 14 residues. V shed 9 bases, J shed 6 bases, and the junction held 7 bases outside the gene matches. CDR3 DNA sequence: TGTGCCAGTGTAGCGGGGGGGCCTTTCAATGAGCAGTTCTTC. This translates into CASVAGGPFNEQFF.

This CDR3 is CATSEREMGNEQFF. In DNA, the CDR3 is TGTGCCACCAGCGAGCGGGAGATGGGGAATGAGCAGTTCTTC. The rearrangement joins TRBV15 to TRBJ2-1; 8 positions agree with TRBD2. The CDR3 runs 14 residues. CDR1 is LNHNV, CDR2 YYDKDF, per germline (reference sequence). The V and J ends lost 5 bases and 7 bases, in that order; junction bases with no gene match: 7.

This clonotype came up many times. The chain recombines TRBV4-2 with TRBJ2-6, with D hard to call. The CDR3 is made up of 16 amino acids. V lost 0 bases and J lost 2, with 8 bases in between. Germline CDR1 is LGHNA and CDR2 is YNFKEQ. This CDR3 reads CASSQDLTAGANVLTF. For the CDR3, the DNA is TGTGCCAGCAGCCAAGATCTTACAGCTGGGGCCAACGTCCTGACTTTC.

The V gene is TRBV7-9, the J gene TRBJ2-7; D not resolved. Germline lookup yields CDR1 SEHNR and CDR2 FQNEAQ (reference sequence). The CDR3 length is 11 residues. The V and J ends lost 5 bases and 7 bases respectively, with 9 bases between them. CDR3 sequence: CASSVLQEQYF. The CDR3 DNA reads as TGTGCCAGCAGCGTGCTACAGGAGCAGTACTTC. Complete variable domain (other parts from reference TRBV7-9 and TRBJ2-7): DTGVSQNPRHKITKRGQNVTFRCDPISEHNRLYWYRQTLGQGPEFLTYFQNEAQLEKSRLLSDRFSAERPKGSFSTLEIQRTEQGDSAMYLCASSVLQEQYFGPGTRLTVT.

Many counts were recorded for this clonotype. CDR3 in DNA: TGCGCCAGCAGCTTGGTTGGGCGTGAAAACACCATATATTTT. This codes for CASSLVGRENTIYF. The chain has TRBV5-1 and TRBJ1-3; D unresolved. The germline V and J ends were trimmed by 0 bases and 6 bases, with 10 bases remaining between them. The germline CDR1 and CDR2 sequences are SGHRS and YFSETQ. The CDR3 consists of 14 residues.

Concerning this clonotype: This may arise from a read error, as a much more abundant clone is one base away. The V and J genes are TRBV4-1 and TRBJ1-4; tentative D call: TRBD1 (5 bases). Germline-derived CDR1 and CDR2 are MGHRA and YSYEKL. This CDR3 spans 14 amino acids. CDR3 loop: CASSQRDLNEKLSF. In nucleotides, the CDR3 is TGCGCCAGCAGCCAACGGGACCTTAATGAAAAACTGTCTTTT.

The rearrangement uses TRBV19 and TRBJ2-5; D is perhaps TRBD1 (6 bases). CDR3 length equals 13 residues. V was shortened by 3 bases and J by 5 bases, with 10 bases between the two germline ends. Germline V gene data show CDR1 as LNHDA and CDR2 as SQIVND (reference sequence). CDR3 residues: CASSIRGSETQYF. In DNA form, the CDR3 reads TGTGCCAGTAGTATTAGGGGGTCGGAGACCCAGTACTTC.

At least ten counts were recorded for this clonotype. The J gene is TRBJ2-1, the V gene TRBV7-2, with TRBD1 as a possible D gene (5 bases). Between the trimmed V and J ends, which lost 1 base and 10 bases, there was a span of 17 bases. Germline CDR1 SGHTA, CDR2 FQGNSA. There are 15 residues in the CDR3. In DNA form, the CDR3 reads TGTGCCAGCAGCTTAGGGGTAAGGGGTGATAGGGAGCAGTTCTTC. Protein product: CASSLGVRGDREQFF.

This clonotype came up many times. The rearrangement links TRBV10-3 to TRBJ2-7; 8 nucleotides agree with TRBD1. J gave up 6 bases and V 1 base, and 11 bases lay outside the gene matches. CDR3 length equals 16 residues. Germline values: CDR1 ENHRY, CDR2 SYGVKD. In nucleotides, the CDR3 is TGTGCCATCAGTGAGTTTGGACAGGGTAGGGGCCTCGAGCAGTACTTC. This codes for CAISEFGQGRGLEQYF.

The chain employs TRBV19 and TRBJ1-3; D is perhaps TRBD1 (5 bases). Trimming removed 3 bases at V and 4 bases at J, with 10 bases between. Germline-derived CDR1 and CDR2 are LNHDA and SQIVND (reference sequence). The CDR3 loop spans 14 amino acids. For the CDR3, the DNA is TGTGCCAGTAGTATGGGACCACCCGGAAACACCATATATTTT. Amino acids: CASSMGPPGNTIYF.

The rearrangement links TRBV2 to TRBJ2-7, with 10 nucleotides matching TRBD2. This CDR3 has 15 amino acids. The germline V gene encodes CDR1 SNHLY and CDR2 FYNNEI. Losses at the gene ends were 2 bases for V and 7 bases for J; bases not matched to a gene: 8. The CDR3 sequence is CASSEFQREGQEQYF. The CDR3 DNA follows: TGTGCCAGCAGTGAATTCCAGCGGGAGGGCCAAGAGCAGTACTTC.

CDR3 sequence reads: CASSLGRMETQYF. In DNA, the CDR3 is TGTGCCAGCAGCTTAGGTAGGATGGAGACCCAGTACTTC. J is TRBJ2-5 and V is TRBV7-2; no reliable D call. The germline V gene has CDR1 SGHTA and CDR2 FQGNSA. Trimming left V 1 base short and J 5 bases short, with 8 bases between. The CDR3 covers 13 residues. The full variable domain, its missing parts supplied by reference TRBV7-2 and TRBJ2-5, is GAGVSQSPSNKVTEKGKDVELRCDPISGHTALYWYRQSLGQGLEFLIYFQGNSAPDKSGLPSDRFSAERTGGSVSTLTIQRTQQEDSAVYLCASSLGRMETQYFGPGTRLLVL.

This chain links TRBV2 with TRBJ1-2; the D is unclear. CDR3 size: 12 residues. Trimming shortened V by 6 bases and J by 7 bases, and 12 bases separated the two germline ends. Per germline, CDR1 SNHLY and CDR2 FYNNEI. The CDR3: CASRDNKAGYTF. CDR3 nucleotide sequence: TGTGCCAGCAGAGACAATAAGGCTGGCTACACCTTC.

The rearrangement uses TRBV5-8 and TRBJ1-1; D call uncertain. Germline-derived CDR1 and CDR2 are SGHTS and YDEGEE. Trimming pared 0 bases from V and 3 bases from J, leaving 9 bases between. The CDR3 is 14 amino acids. The CDR3 is CASSLVREDTEAFF. The DNA of the CDR3 is TGTGCCAGCAGCTTGGTTAGGGAGGACACTGAAGCTTTCTTT.

The genes are TRBV19 and TRBJ2-2; TRBD1 or TRBD2 may be the D gene (5 bases each). Germline assignment: CDR1 LNHDA and CDR2 SQIVND (reference sequence). V was pared by 3 bases and J by 3 bases, with 11 bases between. There are 15 residues in the CDR3. CDR3 in amino acids: CASSILGRDTGELFF. CDR3 nucleotides: TGTGCCAGTAGTATTCTGGGACGGGACACCGGGGAGCTGTTTTTT.

The chain is built from TRBV7-9 and TRBJ1-5; 8 bases fit TRBD1. Unmatched junction bases numbered 3, after V lost 5 bases and J lost 0 bases. The CDR3 totals 15 residues. Germline V gene sequence: CDR1 SEHNR, CDR2 FQNEAQ (reference sequence). In DNA, the CDR3 is TGTGCCAGCAGCCCGACAGGGGTTAGCAATCAGCCCCAGCATTTT. It codes for CASSPTGVSNQPQHF. Filled out from reference TRBV7-9 and TRBJ1-5, the complete variable domain reads DTGVSQNPRHKITKRGQNVTFRCDPISEHNRLYWYRQTLGQGPEFLTYFQNEAQLEKSRLLSDRFSAERPKGSFSTLEIQRTEQGDSAMYLCASSPTGVSNQPQHFGDGTRLSIL.

This clonotype was picked up a small number of times. Without the conserved terminal phenylalanine or tryptophan, this CDR3 likely stems from a read error. The V and J genes are TRBV5-6 and TRBJ2-7; TRBD1 aligns across 9 bases. V shed 0 bases, J shed 6 bases, and the junction held 13 bases outside the gene matches. The CDR3 extends over 17 amino acids. Germline loops: CDR1 SGHDT, CDR2 YYEEEE. The CDR3 DNA reads TGTGCCAGCAGCTTGGGGGCGACAGGGGGAGTTGGGGGCGAGCAGTACCTC. It is translated as CASSLGATGGVGGEQYL.

This rearrangement joins TRBV10-1 to TRBJ2-3; no reliable D call. CDR3 length equals 16 residues. Germline loops: CDR1 WNHNN, CDR2 SYGVQD (reference sequence). Trimming left V 2 bases short and J 2 bases short, with 14 bases between. CDR3 loop: CASSEGETRSTDTQYF. The CDR3 coding sequence is TGCGCCAGCAGTGAGGGTGAGACACGATCCACAGATACGCAGTATTTT.

There are a few counts of this clonotype. The genes are TRBV7-3 and TRBJ2-1, with TRBD2 matching 9 bases. V lost 2 bases and J lost 8; bases outside the gene matches: 4. From germline, CDR1 is SGHTA and CDR2 FQGTGA. CDR3 length equals 14 residues. CDR3 in amino acids: CASSLLAGWDEQFF. The CDR3 DNA reads as TGTGCCAGCAGCTTACTAGCGGGGTGGGATGAGCAGTTCTTC. The complete variable domain, with remaining parts taken from reference TRBV7-3 and TRBJ2-1, reads GAGVSQTPSNKVTEKGKYVELRCDPISGHTALYWYRQSLGQGPEFLIYFQGTGAADDSGLPNDRFFAVRPEGSVSTLKIQRTERGDSAVYLCASSLLAGWDEQFFGPGTRLTVL.

This clonotype was seen repeatedly, ten times or more. The chain is built from TRBV20-1 and TRBJ2-7; D is unclear. V lost 4 bases, J lost 3 bases, and 7 bases lay in between. The CDR3 loop spans 11 amino acids. In germline, CDR1 is DFQATT, CDR2 SNEGSKA (reference sequence). CDR3 sequence reads: CSATQDYEQYF. The CDR3 DNA reads as TGCAGTGCTACTCAAGACTACGAGCAGTACTTC.

In its sample, this clonotype was seen many times. V usage is TRBV9 and J usage is TRBJ1-2, with D unclear. Germline CDR1 SGDLS, CDR2 YYNGEE. This CDR3 has 14 residues. V lost 1 base to trimming and J lost 1 base, with 8 bases between them. CDR3 residues: CASSVLGNNYGYTF. CDR3 coding DNA: TGTGCCAGCAGCGTATTAGGGAATAACTATGGCTACACCTTC.

This chain connects TRBV12-3 or TRBV12-4 to TRBJ2-2; 7 bases are a match to TRBD1. The CDR3 loop spans 14 amino acids. Trimming removed 6 bases from V and 4 bases from J; junction bases left unmatched: 5. The CDR3 bases are TGTGCCAGCAGAGAGACAGGGACCACCGGGGAGCTGTTTTTT. Protein sequence: CASRETGTTGELFF.